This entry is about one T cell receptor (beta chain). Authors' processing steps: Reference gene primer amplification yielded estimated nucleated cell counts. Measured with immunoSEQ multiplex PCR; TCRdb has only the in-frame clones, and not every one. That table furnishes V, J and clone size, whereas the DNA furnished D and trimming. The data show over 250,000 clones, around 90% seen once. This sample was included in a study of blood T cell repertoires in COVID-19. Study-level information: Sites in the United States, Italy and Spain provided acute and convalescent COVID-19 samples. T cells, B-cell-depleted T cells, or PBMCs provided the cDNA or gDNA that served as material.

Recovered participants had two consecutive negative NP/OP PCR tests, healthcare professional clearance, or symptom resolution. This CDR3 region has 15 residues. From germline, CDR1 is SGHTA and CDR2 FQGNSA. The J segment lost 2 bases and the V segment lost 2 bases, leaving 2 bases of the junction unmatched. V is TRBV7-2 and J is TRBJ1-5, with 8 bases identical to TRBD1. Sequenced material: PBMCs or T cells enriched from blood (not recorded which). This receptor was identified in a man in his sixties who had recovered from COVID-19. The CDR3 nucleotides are TGTGCCAGCAGCTTACAGGGACAGGGCAATCAGCCCCAGCATTTT. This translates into CASSLQGQGNQPQHF.